The subject of this entry is one T cell receptor (beta chain). Its antigen target is currently unknown. Nothing much larger sits one base from this clone, and base qualities are not available. The sample belongs to a study of T cell responses to AZD1222 COVID-19 vaccine listed by TCRdb under 2021. With respect to the entire study: A total of about 240 trial participants underwent TCR sequencing, of whom some 210 received two doses of AZD1222 and about 26 received two doses of the MenACWY control vaccine. Trial participants were enrolled into age subgroups of 18-55, 56-69 and 70-plus years, which contained about 150, 27 and 61 TCR-sequenced participants, respectively. What the study reported, not specific to this receptor: Conclusions about previously exposed vaccinees were limited because only six AZD1222 recipients were SARS-CoV-2 seropositive at baseline. Participants were mostly white British and included more females than males, and it was suggested by the authors that clonal diversity may have been underestimated. Because no day 14 peak-response samples were available, the repertoires could be characterized only after the peak T cell response. Vaccine-associated CD4 TCRs spanned the whole spike protein, with dominant responses in regions 160-218 and 743-854. A significant rise in spike-specific TCR breadth and depth was observed after two AZD1222 doses relative to day 0 and relative to MenACWY recipients. The 56-69-year group was small, and its depth increase did not reach significance, likely because of low power. Epitopes outside the regions mutated in the B.1.351 and B.1.1.7 variants were reportedly recognized by nearly half of the unique spike-specific TCRs.

The time point label of this sample denotes: baseline before first vaccination. The treatment or condition label corresponds to: meningococcal conjugate vaccine given as trial control. Vaccinee samples were obtained from the UK trials COV001 and COV002, which included a single-blind randomized controlled phase 2/3 trial of AZD1222 (ChAdOx1 nCoV-19) in healthy adults. For TCRbeta chain sequencing, PBMC samples were collected from trial participants at day 0 and at day 28 after the second dose. V is pruned by 0 bases and J by 0 bases, leaving 1 base of the junction without a gene match. From its cysteine to its phenylalanine, the CDR3 spans 15 amino acids. The only DNA kept is the CDR3, 45 bases in frame from the first base. According to the germline V gene, CDR1 reads SGHRS and CDR2 reads YFSETQ. The CDR3 regions of human TCRbeta chains were analyzed by immunosequencing. As for the original processing: TCRs in the repertoires were matched against a reference library of SARS-CoV-2-specific TCRs that had been generated with the MIRA antigen-specificity platform. Breadth was defined as the fraction of unique TCRs that were SARS-CoV-2-associated, and depth was defined as the fraction of total T cells that were SARS-CoV-2-associated. Using the MIRA data, each spike-specific TCR was assigned both to the spike region to which the TCR was reactive and to a CD4 or CD8 class. Log10-transformed breadth and depth values were compared by one-way ANOVA with Sidak's multiple comparisons tests. TCRdb carries this immuneACCESS record with in-frame sequences only. Its versions omit some clonotypes, under half of them owing to an unresolved V gene in the studies checked, with the rest unexplained. That table is the source of V, J and clone size, and D and trimming were worked out from the DNA. The sample contains some 150,000 clones, approximately 90% of them found a single time. Of the sample, about 3% falls within the top ten clones.

This sequence originates from an adult in good health. The material sequenced was peripheral blood, taken on day 0 of MenACWY control vaccination. The chain couples TRBV5-1 to TRBJ2-3; the central 7 bases match TRBD1. The sequenced DNA: TGCGCCAGCAGCTTGGAGACAGGGAGCACAGATACGCAGTATTTT. This yields the protein CASSLETGSTDTQYF.